Presented here are 7 T cell receptor beta chains from one specimen sequenced in a study of T cell responses to AZD1222 COVID-19 vaccine. TCRdb's copy holds only in-frame clones and misses some; the assay was immunoSEQ multiplex PCR. The table shows 90,000 to 130,000 clones, with more than 65% occurring only once. Sequenced here: peripheral blood, sampled on day 0 of AZD1222 vaccination. The receptors shown here come from an adult in good health.

This chain joins TRBV28 and TRBJ2-1; D is perhaps TRBD2 (5 bases). CDR3 size: 12 residues. Trimming stripped 6 bases from V and 15 bases from J, with 18 bases between. The germline gives CDR1 MDHEN, CDR2 SYDVKM. This chain's CDR3 is CASSDYHQTWFF. The CDR3 DNA reads TGTGCCAGCAGCGACTACCACCAAACGTGGTTCTTC.

This chain connects TRBV6-1 to TRBJ1-1, with unresolved D. The germline CDR1 and CDR2 sequences are MNHNS and SASEGT. Trimming cost V 3 bases and J 1 base, with 12 bases left between them. This CDR3 has 15 amino acids. The CDR3 DNA reads as TGTGCCAGCAGTGATTCCCGACATCCGAACACTGAAGCTTTCTTT. It yields the protein CASSDSRHPNTEAFF.

The chain uses TRBV18 and TRBJ2-7, with TRBD2 matching 9 bases. V was clipped by 5 bases and J by 4 bases; unmatched bases: 9. Per germline, CDR1 KGHSH and CDR2 LQKENI. The CDR3 runs 15 residues. CDR3 protein: CASSSPGLARYEQYF. Written as DNA, the CDR3 is TGTGCCAGCTCATCTCCGGGACTAGCCCGATACGAGCAGTACTTC.

This clone showed up just once. V gene TRBV5-4 combines with J gene TRBJ2-2; maybe TRBD2 (5 bases). Germline CDR1 reads SGHNT; CDR2 reads YYREEE (reference sequence). The CDR3 length is 12 residues. The V and J ends lost 3 bases and 7 bases respectively, with 7 bases between them. CDR3 in DNA: TGTGCCAGCAGCTCGGCGGGCGGGGAGCTGTTTTTT. This gives the protein CASSSAGGELFF.

This chain joins TRBV28 and TRBJ1-4, with D tentatively TRBD1 (5 bases). With 2 bases removed from V and 8 bases from J, the gap between germline ends came to 21 bases. This CDR3 has 17 residues. The germline CDR1 and CDR2 sequences are MDHEN and SYDVKM. DNA for the CDR3: TGTGCCAGCAGTTTAGGAGGGAGTTTAGGGGACTACGAAAAACTGTTTTTT. Translating gives CASSLGGSLGDYEKLFF.

This clone was observed once. The V gene is TRBV6-5, the J gene TRBJ1-1; TRBD1 matches 7 bases. Trimming took 6 bases from V and 2 from J; bases not matched to a gene: 9. The CDR3 is 15 residues long. CDR1 is MNHEY, CDR2 SVGAGI, per germline. The CDR3 region has the DNA TGTGCCAGCAGATTAATGCCAGGGGGAAACACTGAAGCTTTCTTT. Translated, it gives CASRLMPGGNTEAFF.

This clone appeared once. The gene calls are TRBV4-1 and TRBJ1-2; D gene uncertain. The CDR3 spans 15 residues. The V end lost 2 bases, the J end lost 4 bases, and 14 bases lay between the germline ends. From germline, CDR1 is MGHRA and CDR2 YSYEKL. CDR3 sequence reads: CASSQSRRQLYGYTF. CDR3 in DNA: TGCGCCAGCAGCCAATCCCGTCGGCAGCTCTATGGCTACACCTTC.